This is a list of T cell receptor beta chains from one sample in a study of T cell changes during pregnancy in multiple sclerosis. The method was immunoSEQ multiplex PCR; TCRdb's version includes in-frame clones alone and lacks a portion of them. The top ten clones hold less than 3.5% of a sample with 45,000 to 70,000 clones, 92% of them seen once. The sequences come from peripheral blood, collected in the third trimester of pregnancy. The receptors here all came from a female donor in good health, enrolled as a control in a pregnancy study. CDR3s include the opening cysteine and the closing phenylalanine or tryptophan. The D gene is left open where the match is weak. Clone size is not always given. Where it is, it says once, few, many or a class for expanded clones.

cdr3_aa: CASSPQGRGGPYNEQFF
cdr3_nt: TGTGCCAGCAGCCCTCAGGGGCGGGGGGGCCCCTACAATGAGCAGTTCTTC
d_call: TRBD2
j_call: TRBJ2-1
clone_size: .
v_call: TRBV9

cdr3_aa: CASSSQGAPGYTF
cdr3_nt: TGTGCCAGCAGCTCCCAGGGCGCCCCTGGCTACACCTTC
d_call: .
j_call: TRBJ1-2
clone_size: .
v_call: TRBV14

cdr3_aa: CASSQEGGSADTQYF
cdr3_nt: TGCGCCAGCAGCCAAGAAGGAGGGAGCGCAGATACGCAGTATTTT
d_call: .
j_call: TRBJ2-3
clone_size: .
v_call: TRBV4-3

cdr3_aa: CASSIGGGPGNTIYF
cdr3_nt: TGTGCCAGTAGTATTGGAGGGGGCCCTGGAAACACCATATATTTT
d_call: TRBD1
j_call: TRBJ1-3
clone_size: .
v_call: TRBV19

cdr3_aa: CASNPFESGTGELFF
cdr3_nt: TGTGCCAGTAACCCCTTTGAGAGCGGGACCGGGGAGCTGTTTTTT
d_call: .
j_call: TRBJ2-2
clone_size: .
v_call: TRBV19

cdr3_aa: CATSAPPGMTNEKLFF
cdr3_nt: TGTGCCACCAGCGCCCCCCCGGGGATGACTAATGAAAAACTGTTTTTT
d_call: .
j_call: TRBJ1-4
clone_size: .
v_call: TRBV15

cdr3_aa: CASSSSAGYEQYF
cdr3_nt: TGTGCCAGCAGCTCTAGCGCCGGCTACGAGCAGTACTTC
d_call: .
j_call: TRBJ2-7
clone_size: .
v_call: TRBV7-9

cdr3_aa: CASTLNRGNEQFF
cdr3_nt: TGCGCCAGCACCTTAAACCGGGGAAATGAGCAGTTCTTC
d_call: .
j_call: TRBJ2-1
clone_size: few
v_call: TRBV10-2

cdr3_aa: CASSSSGLAADTQYF
cdr3_nt: TGTGCCAGCAGCTCATCGGGACTAGCAGCAGATACGCAGTATTTT
d_call: TRBD2
j_call: TRBJ2-3
clone_size: .
v_call: TRBV7-2

cdr3_aa: CASSETGRTNEKLFF
cdr3_nt: TGTGCCAGCAGCGAGACAGGGAGGACTAATGAAAAACTGTTTTTT
d_call: TRBD1
j_call: TRBJ1-4
clone_size: .
v_call: TRBV9

cdr3_aa: CASSLVGGSRDTQYF
cdr3_nt: TGTGCCAGCAGTTTGGTGGGGGGGTCCCGAGATACGCAGTATTTT
d_call: TRBD2
j_call: TRBJ2-3
clone_size: few
v_call: TRBV6-5

cdr3_aa: CASSVGTSVTYEQYF
cdr3_nt: TGTGCCAGCAGCGTGGGGACTAGCGTAACCTACGAGCAGTACTTC
d_call: TRBD2
j_call: TRBJ2-7
clone_size: .
v_call: TRBV7-8

cdr3_aa: CASSLQAGELFF
cdr3_nt: TGCGCCAGCAGCCTCCAGGCCGGGGAGCTGTTTTTT
d_call: .
j_call: TRBJ2-2
clone_size: once
v_call: TRBV5-1